One sample yielded the 2 T cell receptor beta chains listed below, sequenced in a study of blood T cell repertoires in COVID-19. Here immunoSEQ multiplex PCR was the method, and the copy in TCRdb shows in-frame clones only, minus some. The sample yields around 330,000 clones, 70% to 90% seen once. Sequencing input: peripheral blood. Source of these receptors: a young woman with COVID-19, enrolled during active disease.

The V call is TRBV7-9, the J call TRBJ1-2; 7 bases align to TRBD1. The CDR3 spans 15 residues. V lost 4 bases and J lost 8; bases outside the gene matches: 13. Germline V lookup: CDR1 SEHNR, CDR2 FQNEAQ (reference sequence). The CDR3 nucleotides read TGTGCCAGCAGCTCTAAGACAGGGAAGGAAGAAGGCTACACCTTC. This gives the protein CASSSKTGKEEGYTF.

The chain joins TRBV6-5 to TRBJ2-1; the D gene is possibly TRBD2 (7 bases). The CDR3 runs to 14 residues. CDR1 and CDR2 from the germline V gene are MNHEY and SVGAGI. The ends were cut back, 0 bases at V and 8 bases at J, with 11 bases in the middle. CDR3 nucleotides: TGTGCCAGCAGTTACTCCCGGGGGGCCGATGAGCAGTTCTTC. Amino acids: CASSYSRGADEQFF.